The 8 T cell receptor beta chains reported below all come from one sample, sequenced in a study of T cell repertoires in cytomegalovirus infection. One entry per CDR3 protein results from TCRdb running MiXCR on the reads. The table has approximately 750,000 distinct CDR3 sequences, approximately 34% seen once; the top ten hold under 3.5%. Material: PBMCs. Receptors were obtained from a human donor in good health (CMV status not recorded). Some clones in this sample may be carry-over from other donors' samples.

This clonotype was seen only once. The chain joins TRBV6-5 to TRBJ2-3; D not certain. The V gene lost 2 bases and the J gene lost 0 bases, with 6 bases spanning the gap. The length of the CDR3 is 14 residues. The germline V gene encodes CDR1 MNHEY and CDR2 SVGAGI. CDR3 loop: CASSYGPSTDTQYF. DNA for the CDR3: TGTGCCAGCAGTTACGGTCCTAGCACAGATACGCAGTATTTT.

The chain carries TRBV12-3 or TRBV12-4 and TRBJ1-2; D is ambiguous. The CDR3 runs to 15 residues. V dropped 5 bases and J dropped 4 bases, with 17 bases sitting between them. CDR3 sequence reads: CASSVTGGSLYGYTF. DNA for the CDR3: TGTGCCAGCAGTGTGACCGGCGGCAGTCTCTATGGCTACACCTTC.

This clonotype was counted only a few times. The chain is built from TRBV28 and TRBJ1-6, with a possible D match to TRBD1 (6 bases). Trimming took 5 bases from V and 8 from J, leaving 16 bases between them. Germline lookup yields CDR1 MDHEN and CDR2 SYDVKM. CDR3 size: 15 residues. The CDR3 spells CASSPTDSTYSPLHF. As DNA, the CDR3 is TGTGCCAGCAGTCCCACGGACAGTACTTATTCACCCCTCCACTTT.

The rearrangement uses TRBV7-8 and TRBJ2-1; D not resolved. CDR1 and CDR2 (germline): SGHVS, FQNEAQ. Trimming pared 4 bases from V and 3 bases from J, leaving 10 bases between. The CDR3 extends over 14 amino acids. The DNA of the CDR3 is TGTGCCAGCAGCTCTGGACCACTCTACAATGAGCAGTTCTTC. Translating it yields CASSSGPLYNEQFF.

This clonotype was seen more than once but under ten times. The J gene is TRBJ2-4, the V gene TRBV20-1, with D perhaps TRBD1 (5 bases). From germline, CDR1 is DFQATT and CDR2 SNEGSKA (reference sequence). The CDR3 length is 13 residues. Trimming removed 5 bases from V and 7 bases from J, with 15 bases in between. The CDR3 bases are TGCAGTGCTGAGGTTCAGGGTACGAACATTCAGTACTTC. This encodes CSAEVQGTNIQYF.

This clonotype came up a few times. DNA for the CDR3: TGTGCCAGCAGCCCTAGACAGGGGGCCATCTACGAGCAGTACTTC. It is translated as CASSPRQGAIYEQYF. The chain uses TRBV7-6 and TRBJ2-7; TRBD1 agrees at 10 bases. J gave up 3 bases and V 5 bases, and 7 bases lay outside the gene matches. CDR1 is SGHVS and CDR2 is FNYEAQ in the germline V gene. CDR3 length: 15 residues.

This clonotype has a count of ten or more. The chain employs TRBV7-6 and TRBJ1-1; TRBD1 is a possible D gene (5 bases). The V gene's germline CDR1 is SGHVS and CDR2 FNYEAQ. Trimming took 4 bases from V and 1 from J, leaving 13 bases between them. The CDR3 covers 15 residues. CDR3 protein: CASSSPGGSNTEAFF. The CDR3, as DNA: TGTGCCAGCAGCTCACCTGGGGGTTCGAACACTGAAGCTTTCTTT.

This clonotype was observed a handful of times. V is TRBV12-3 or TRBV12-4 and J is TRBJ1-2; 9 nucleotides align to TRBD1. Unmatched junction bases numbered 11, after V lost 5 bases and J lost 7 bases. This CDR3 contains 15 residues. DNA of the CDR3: TGTGCCAGCAGTCCCCTGAGGACAGGGGCCACTGGCTACACCTTC. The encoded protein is CASSPLRTGATGYTF.